What follows are 30 T cell receptor beta chains derived from one specimen sequenced in a study of cytomegalovirus exposure and HLA in healthy donors (TCRdb year 2017). Receptors were amplified or captured by the immunoSEQ multiplex PCR assay. The multiplex PCR relied on a mix of 60 forward primers for TCR Vbeta segments and 13 reverse primers for TCR Jbeta segments. Entries here come from immuneACCESS through TCRdb and include only in-frame sequences with V and J called. Some clones fail to appear in such tables; in the studies checked, an unresolved V gene covers under half of the shortfall, and the cause of the remainder is unknown. In this sample the table shows about 210,000 clones, about 80% of which occur a single time. The ten largest make up about 10% of the sample. Sequences were obtained from PBMCs. Source of these receptors: a woman in her forties or fifties in good health and CMV-seropositive.

As DNA, the CDR3 is TGTGCCAGCAGTTCCGGAGTTGGCTACACCTTC. As protein: CASSSGVGYTF. The rearrangement uses TRBV6-6 and TRBJ1-2, with D uncertain. CDR1 is MNHNY and CDR2 is SVGAGI in the germline V gene (reference sequence). This CDR3 has 11 residues. Trimming left V 4 bases short and J 7 bases short, with 7 bases between.

The CDR3, as DNA: TGTGCCGGCACCGCCGCGGGGCTCACTGAAGCTTTCTTT. As protein: CAGTAAGLTEAFF. The chain has TRBV7-6 and TRBJ1-1; tentative D call: TRBD1 (5 bases). There are 13 residues in the CDR3. Trimming removed 11 bases at V and 4 bases at J, with 17 bases between. Germline V lookup: CDR1 SGHVS, CDR2 FNYEAQ.

The rearrangement links TRBV11-2 to TRBJ2-1, with 12 bases that match TRBD2. CDR3 length equals 17 residues. Germline values: CDR1 SGHAT, CDR2 FQNNGV. V lost 5 bases and J lost 4; bases outside the gene matches: 9. CDR3 region: CASSPQTSGGPYNEQFF. The CDR3 DNA is TGTGCCAGCAGCCCCCAGACTAGCGGGGGCCCTTACAATGAGCAGTTCTTC.

This clone has a single count. The gene calls are TRBV7-7 and TRBJ1-2; D is uncertain. The CDR3 extends over 16 amino acids. Per the germline V gene, CDR1 is SSHAT and CDR2 is FNYEAQ (reference sequence). V lost 2 bases and J lost 8, with 21 bases in between. The CDR3 coding sequence is TGTGCCAGCAGCTTAAAACGTAGCGCAGCACCCTGGGGCTACACCTTC. It codes for CASSLKRSAAPWGYTF.

V usage is TRBV4-1 and J usage is TRBJ1-2; D may be TRBD1 (5 bases). Germline loops: CDR1 MGHRA, CDR2 YSYEKL. The CDR3 is made up of 15 amino acids. Trimming removed 4 bases from V and 4 bases from J, with 16 bases in between. The CDR3 DNA reads TGCGCCAGCAGCCCCTACCCGCCAGGGCCCTATGGCTACACCTTC. Protein product: CASSPYPPGPYGYTF.

The chain couples TRBV28 to TRBJ1-4; 7 nucleotides line up with TRBD1. J lost 3 bases, V lost 3 bases, and 10 bases had no gene match. CDR1 MDHEN and CDR2 SYDVKM come from the germline V gene. The CDR3 is made up of 17 amino acids. CDR3 nucleotide sequence: TGTGCCAGCAGTTTCTTCGTTCCGGGACAGTCTAATGAAAAACTGTTTTTT. Protein: CASSFFVPGQSNEKLFF.

This clone was detected only once. The V call is TRBV6-5, the J call TRBJ2-1; the D is unclear. There are 13 residues in the CDR3. V lost 6 bases, J lost 0 bases, and 6 bases lay in between. Germline V lookup: CDR1 MNHEY, CDR2 SVGAGI. CDR3 in DNA: TGTGCCAGCAGCTCGTACTCCTACAATGAGCAGTTCTTC. Translating gives CASSSYSYNEQFF.

The V call is TRBV9, the J call TRBJ1-4; no definite D call. The germline V gene has CDR1 SGDLS and CDR2 YYNGEE. V lost 0 bases and J lost 0, with 3 bases in between. This CDR3 comprises 14 residues. CDR3 sequence (DNA): TGTGCCAGCAGCGTAGCAGCAACTAATGAAAAACTGTTTTTT. It translates to CASSVAATNEKLFF.

V gene TRBV27 combines with J gene TRBJ2-7; the D gene is possibly TRBD1 (6 bases). There are 13 residues in the CDR3. The germline V and J ends were trimmed by 5 bases and 9 bases, with 17 bases remaining between them. Germline CDR1 is MNHEY and CDR2 is SMNVEV (reference sequence). The CDR3 sequence is CASSRGPTGLQYF. In nucleotides, the CDR3 is TGTGCCAGCAGTCGAGGGCCTACAGGGTTGCAGTACTTC.

The chain joins TRBV29-1 to TRBJ2-5; TRBD1 matches at 7 bases. Germline loops: CDR1 SQVTM, CDR2 ANQGSEA. The CDR3 covers 11 residues. V shed 0 bases and J 11 bases; nucleotides not matched to a gene: 3. This CDR3 is CSVEEGQEQYF. The CDR3 DNA is TGCAGCGTTGAAGAAGGACAGGAGCAGTACTTC.

The chain links TRBV7-9 to TRBJ2-1; D is unresolved. There are 15 residues in the CDR3. V shed 5 bases and J shed 0 bases, with 11 bases lying between them. Germline CDR1 is SEHNR and CDR2 is FQNEAQ (reference sequence). CDR3 bases: TGTGCCAGCAGCCCCCCATCCGGCTCCTACAATGAGCAGTTCTTC. Protein product: CASSPPSGSYNEQFF. The full variable domain, with the rest looked up from reference TRBV7-9 and TRBJ2-1, is DTGVSQNPRHKITKRGQNVTFRCDPISEHNRLYWYRQTLGQGPEFLTYFQNEAQLEKSRLLSDRFSAERPKGSFSTLEIQRTEQGDSAMYLCASSPPSGSYNEQFFGPGTRLTVL.

V is TRBV7-6 and J is TRBJ2-1; D remains unclear. CDR1 is SGHVS and CDR2 is FNYEAQ in the germline V gene. V gave up 5 bases and J gave up 8 bases, with 13 bases separating them. The CDR3 spans 13 residues. CDR3 sequence reads: CASSVVQIDEQFF. The CDR3 coding sequence is TGTGCCAGCAGCGTAGTCCAGATCGATGAGCAGTTCTTC.

The rearrangement joins TRBV7-7 to TRBJ2-5; TRBD2 aligns across 8 bases. The CDR3 is made up of 16 amino acids. The junction had 12 bases not matched to a gene; V was cut back by 5 bases and J by 4 bases. Germline loops: CDR1 SSHAT, CDR2 FNYEAQ (reference sequence). CDR3 DNA: TGTGCCAGCAGCCACAACGCCGGGACTAGGGGAGAGACCCAGTACTTC. Translated: CASSHNAGTRGETQYF.

This clone was picked up a small number of times. The chain couples TRBV19 to TRBJ2-2, with 7 bases fitting TRBD1. CDR1 and CDR2 from the germline V gene are LNHDA and SQIVND (reference sequence). V was pared by 8 bases and J by 0 bases, with 3 bases of the junction left unmatched. CDR3 length: 14 amino acids. CDR3 protein: CASWDRSNTGELFF. In nucleotides, the CDR3 is TGTGCCAGTTGGGACAGATCGAACACCGGGGAGCTGTTTTTT.

The rearrangement uses TRBV5-1 and TRBJ2-5; 13 nucleotides match TRBD2. This CDR3 is 17 amino acids long. Germline assignment: CDR1 SGHRS and CDR2 YFSETQ. The ends lost 1 base at V and 5 bases at J; junction bases unmatched: 8. DNA for the CDR3: TGCGCCAGCAGCTTGACTAGCGGGGGGGCGACTGCGGAGACCCAGTACTTC. It encodes CASSLTSGGATAETQYF.

The chain is built from TRBV6-5 and TRBJ1-1; 7 nucleotides agree with TRBD1. The CDR3 sequence is 15 residues long. Germline V gives CDR1 MNHEY, CDR2 SVGAGI. V lost 6 bases, J lost 3 bases, and 10 bases stayed unmatched. In DNA form, the CDR3 reads TGTGCCAGCAGATTGACAGGGCTCCCGGACACTGAAGCTTTCTTT. Its protein is CASRLTGLPDTEAFF.

The chain is built from TRBV10-3 and TRBJ1-2; possible D gene TRBD1, 6 bases. The CDR3 loop spans 14 amino acids. V dropped 6 bases and J dropped 8 bases, with 19 bases sitting between them. From germline, CDR1 is ENHRY and CDR2 SYGVKD. CDR3 nucleotide sequence: TGTGCCATCAGCGGCCTCAAGGGGGTGGAAGGCTACACCTTC. It translates to CAISGLKGVEGYTF.

As concerns this clone: At one end, the junction sequence differs from germline, possibly due to a read error. The rearrangement links TRBV30 to TRBJ1-2; D gene unclear. The CDR3 is made up of 17 amino acids. The germline V gene has CDR1 GTSNPN and CDR2 SVGIG (reference sequence). CDR3 bases: TGTGCCTGGAGTGTACAGATTGTGTCGGGGAAGTTAAACCCACACCATTTC. This codes for CAWSVQIVSGKLNPHHF.

This clone was seen just once. The chain combines TRBV7-3 with TRBJ1-6; TRBD1 matches 7 bases. Germline values: CDR1 SGHTA, CDR2 FQGTGA. Trimming took 1 base from V and 6 from J; bases not matched to a gene: 3. This CDR3 comprises 15 residues. In nucleotides, the CDR3 is TGTGCCAGCAGCTTAAGAGGGGGCTCTAATTCACCCCTCCACTTT. As protein: CASSLRGGSNSPLHF.

The V and J genes are TRBV19 and TRBJ1-1; D possibly corresponds to TRBD1 (5 bases). CDR1 and CDR2 (germline): LNHDA, SQIVND (reference sequence). V lost 7 bases to trimming and J lost 6 bases, with 21 bases between them. CDR3 length: 15 residues. The CDR3 DNA sequence: TGTGCCAGTACCGATCAACGGCAGGGCACCTCTGAAGCTTTCTTT. Encoded protein: CASTDQRQGTSEAFF.

This clone was picked up one time. CDR3 in amino acids: CASRTLGYYGYTF. The DNA for the CDR3 is TGTGCCAGCAGAACCCTAGGTTACTATGGCTACACCTTC. This chain uses TRBV2 with TRBJ1-2; no definite D call. Germline CDR1 SNHLY, CDR2 FYNNEI. There are 13 residues in the CDR3. V was pared by 6 bases and J by 3 bases, with 11 bases between.

The rearrangement joins TRBV4-2 to TRBJ1-4, with 8 bases fitting TRBD1. Germline-derived CDR1 and CDR2 are LGHNA and YNFKEQ. The CDR3 consists of 20 residues. V lost 4 bases to trimming and J lost 6 bases; unmatched junction nucleotides: 22. CDR3 DNA sequence: TGTGCCAGCAGCCCCCACGTACAAGGGGACAGGTCCAATAGTGATGAAAAACTGTTTTTT. Amino acid sequence: CASSPHVQGDRSNSDEKLFF.

Regarding this clone: The sample has other DNA sequences that encode this CDR3 too. The rearrangement uses TRBV5-4 and TRBJ1-2; D gene uncertain. V lost 0 bases and J lost 2, with 8 bases in between. CDR3 size: 14 residues. The germline gives CDR1 SGHNT, CDR2 YYREEE (reference sequence). The DNA for the CDR3 is TGTGCCAGCAGCTTGGATCCGGGAAACTATGGCTACACCTTC. As protein: CASSLDPGNYGYTF.

The J gene is TRBJ1-6, the V gene TRBV6-1; D is ambiguous. The germline V gene has CDR1 MNHNS and CDR2 SASEGT. CDR3 length: 11 amino acids. V lost 1 base and J lost 12, with 4 bases in between. In nucleotides, the CDR3 is TGTGCCAGCAGTGAAGTTAAACCCCTCCACTTT. Its translation is CASSEVKPLHF.

The chain employs TRBV10-1 and TRBJ2-1; tentative D call: TRBD1 (6 bases). With 6 bases removed from V and 8 bases from J, the gap between germline ends came to 23 bases. This CDR3 comprises 16 residues. In germline, CDR1 is WNHNN, CDR2 SYGVQD (reference sequence). Here the CDR3 DNA reads TGCGCCAGCAGCGAACAAGCCGGGACACCGGCTGATGAGCAGTTCTTC. It codes for CASSEQAGTPADEQFF.

The chain links TRBV9 to TRBJ1-2; a possible D gene is TRBD1 (5 bases). The V gene lost 4 bases and the J gene lost 3 bases, with 19 bases spanning the gap. CDR1 is SGDLS and CDR2 is YYNGEE in the germline V gene. The CDR3 length is 16 residues. The CDR3 region is CASSSQSKGDYYGYTF. The CDR3 bases are TGTGCCAGCAGCTCGCAAAGTAAAGGGGACTACTATGGCTACACCTTC.

The chain links TRBV7-9 to TRBJ1-6; 8 bases match TRBD1. Looked up from germline, CDR1 is SEHNR and CDR2 is FQNEAQ (reference sequence). V gave up 5 bases and J gave up 3 bases; unmatched junction bases: 3. The CDR3 runs 15 residues. The CDR3 region is CASSTGQGYNSPLHF. The CDR3 nucleotides read TGTGCCAGCAGCACAGGACAGGGCTATAATTCACCCCTCCACTTT.

The count of this clone is one. This chain links TRBV27 with TRBJ1-4; TRBD1 matches 7 bases. The CDR3 length is 16 residues. J gave up 3 bases and V 3 bases, and 7 bases lay outside the gene matches. Germline V lookup: CDR1 MNHEY, CDR2 SMNVEV (reference sequence). The CDR3 bases are TGTGCCAGCAGTTTTGGCAGGGGGAAGGCTAATGAAAAACTGTTTTTT. Its translation is CASSFGRGKANEKLFF.

The chain joins TRBV30 to TRBJ1-6, with 8 nucleotides matching TRBD1. This CDR3 has 16 residues. Germline lookup yields CDR1 GTSNPN and CDR2 SVGIG (reference sequence). Trimming removed 0 bases from V and 9 bases from J; junction bases left unmatched: 10. This CDR3 reads CAWSVPRTGLGSPLHF. The DNA of the CDR3 is TGTGCCTGGAGTGTACCCAGGACAGGGTTGGGTTCACCCCTCCACTTT.

In this sample, this clone turned up once. In DNA form, the CDR3 reads TGTGCCAGCAGCTTGGGACAGGGGAGGCGCGAGCAGTACTTC. Residues: CASSLGQGRREQYF. The V call is TRBV7-8, the J call TRBJ2-7; TRBD1 aligns across 10 bases. CDR1 and CDR2 from the germline V gene are SGHVS and FQNEAQ. With V trimmed by 3 bases and J by 6 bases, 5 bases remained unmatched. CDR3 length: 14 residues. Supplemented by reference TRBV7-8 and TRBJ2-7, the full variable domain reads GAGVSQSPRYKVAKRGQDVALRCDPISGHVSLFWYQQALGQGPEFLTYFQNEAQLDKSGLPSDRFFAERPEGSVSTLKIQRTQQEDSAVYLCASSLGQGRREQYFGPGTRLTVT.